This T cell receptor beta chain is from a study of T cell repertoires in cytomegalovirus infection. Across the whole study: Peptides in the study included HLA-C-restricted and HLA-B-restricted CMV epitopes. In public TCR beta signatures, there were indications of both CMV infection and matching HLA type. Study outcomes and limitations: The response measured ex vivo was dominated by TCR beta clonotypes (HLA-C-restricted and CMV-specific). CMV carriers having the relevant HLA were flagged by cumulative public TCR beta family frequency.

Germline assignment: CDR1 MGHRA and CDR2 YSYEKL. The length of the CDR3 is 16 residues. V lost 4 bases and J lost 2, with 15 bases in between. This clonotype was observed a handful of times. The antigen is undetermined. Each CDR3 protein is one row after TCRdb ran MiXCR on the reads. The sample comprises roughly 570,000 distinct CDR3 sequences, roughly 43% of which are singletons, and 40% to 60% rests with the top ten. Sequencing was performed on cultured PBMCs, taken from culture after CMV antigen stimulation. The clonotype comes from a human donor in good health (CMV status not recorded). Some clones in this sample may be carry-over from other donors' samples. This chain connects TRBV4-1 to TRBJ2-4; tentative D call: TRBD1 (6 bases). The CDR3: CASSPTGYVSKNIQYF. CDR3 nucleotides: TGCGCCAGCAGCCCTACAGGGTACGTTTCCAAAAACATTCAGTACTTC.